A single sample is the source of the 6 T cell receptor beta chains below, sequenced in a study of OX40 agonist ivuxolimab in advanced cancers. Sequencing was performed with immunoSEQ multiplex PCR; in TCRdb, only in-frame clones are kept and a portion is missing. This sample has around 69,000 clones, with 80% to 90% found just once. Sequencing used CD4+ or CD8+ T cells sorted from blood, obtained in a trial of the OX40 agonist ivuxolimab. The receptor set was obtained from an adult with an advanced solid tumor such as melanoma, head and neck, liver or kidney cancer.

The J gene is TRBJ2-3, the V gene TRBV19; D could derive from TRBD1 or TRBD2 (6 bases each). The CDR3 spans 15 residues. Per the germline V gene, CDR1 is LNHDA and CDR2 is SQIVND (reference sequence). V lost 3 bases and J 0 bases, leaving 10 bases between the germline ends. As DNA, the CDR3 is TGTGCCAGTAGTATGAGGGGGGCTAGCACAGATACGCAGTATTTT. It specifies CASSMRGASTDTQYF.

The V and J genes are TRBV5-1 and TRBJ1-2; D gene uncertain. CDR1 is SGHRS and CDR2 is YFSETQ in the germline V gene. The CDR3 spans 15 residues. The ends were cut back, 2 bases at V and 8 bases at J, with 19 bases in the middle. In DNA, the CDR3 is TGCGCCAGCAGCTTCCGGGAGGGCCCCAAATCGGGCTACACCTTC. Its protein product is CASSFREGPKSGYTF.

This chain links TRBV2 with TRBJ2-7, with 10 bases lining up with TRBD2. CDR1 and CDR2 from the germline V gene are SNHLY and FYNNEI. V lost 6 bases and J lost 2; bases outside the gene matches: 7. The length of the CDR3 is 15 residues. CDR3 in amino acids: CASSEGTSDTYEQYF. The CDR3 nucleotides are TGTGCCAGCAGCGAGGGGACTAGCGACACCTACGAGCAGTACTTC.

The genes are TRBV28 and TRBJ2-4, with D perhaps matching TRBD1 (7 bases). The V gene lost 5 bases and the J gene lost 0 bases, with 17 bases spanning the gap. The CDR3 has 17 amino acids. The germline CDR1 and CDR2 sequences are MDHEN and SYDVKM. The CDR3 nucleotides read TGTGCCAGCAGTCAGGGGGGACTGACCCTAGCCAAAAACATTCAGTACTTC. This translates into CASSQGGLTLAKNIQYF. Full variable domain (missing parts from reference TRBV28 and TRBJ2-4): DVKVTQSSRYLVKRTGEKVFLECVQDMDHENMFWYRQDPGLGLRLIYFSYDVKMKEKGDIPEGYSVSREKKERFSLILESASTNQTSMYLCASSQGGLTLAKNIQYFGAGTRLSVL.

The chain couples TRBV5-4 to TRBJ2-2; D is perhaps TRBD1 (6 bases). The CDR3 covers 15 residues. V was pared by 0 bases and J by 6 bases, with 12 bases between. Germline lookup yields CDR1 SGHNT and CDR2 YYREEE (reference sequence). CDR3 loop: CASSLVNKGAGELFF. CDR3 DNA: TGTGCCAGCAGCTTGGTCAATAAGGGGGCCGGGGAGCTGTTTTTT. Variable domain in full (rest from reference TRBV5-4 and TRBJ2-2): ETGVTQSPTHLIKTRGQQVTLRCSSQSGHNTVSWYQQALGQGPQFIFQYYREEENGRGNFPPRFSGLQFPNYSSELNVNALELDDSALYLCASSLVNKGAGELFFGEGSRLTVL.

CDR3 sequence (DNA): TGTGCCAGCAGTTCCCTTAGTGGACAGGCGAGAGGAGCTTTCTTT. Amino acids: CASSSLSGQARGAFF. The chain employs TRBV27 and TRBJ1-1; 7 positions match TRBD1. Germline V CDR1 and CDR2: MNHEY, SMNVEV (reference sequence). The CDR3 consists of 15 residues. Unmatched junction bases numbered 15, after V lost 4 bases and J lost 10 bases.